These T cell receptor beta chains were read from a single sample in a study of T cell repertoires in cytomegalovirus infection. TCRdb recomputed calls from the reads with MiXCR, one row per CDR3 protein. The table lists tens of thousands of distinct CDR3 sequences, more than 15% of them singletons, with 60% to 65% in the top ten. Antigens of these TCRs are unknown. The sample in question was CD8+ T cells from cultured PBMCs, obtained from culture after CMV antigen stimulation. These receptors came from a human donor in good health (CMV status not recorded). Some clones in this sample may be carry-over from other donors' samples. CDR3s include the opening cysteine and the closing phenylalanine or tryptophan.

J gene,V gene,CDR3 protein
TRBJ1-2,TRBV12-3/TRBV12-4,CASRHRDSLLYGYTF
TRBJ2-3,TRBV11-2,CASSLPSDTQYF
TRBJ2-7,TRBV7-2,CASSLSNVVGGGPYEQYF
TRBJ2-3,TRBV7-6,CASSLVEGDELSTDTQYF
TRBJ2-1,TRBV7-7,CASSFLGDDEQFF
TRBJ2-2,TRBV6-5,CASSSKGLNTGELFF
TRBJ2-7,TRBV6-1,CASSNSSASGGVFYEQYF
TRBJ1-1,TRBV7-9,CASSVGTGDTEAFF
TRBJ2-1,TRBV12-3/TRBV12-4,CASSSGNSYNEQFF
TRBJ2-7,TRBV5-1,CASSPRLGQEQYF
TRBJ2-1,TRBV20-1,CSAKRTAGQFF
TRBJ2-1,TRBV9,CASRGQGAEYEQFF
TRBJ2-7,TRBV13,CASSPEGGRADEQYF
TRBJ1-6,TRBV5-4,CASSSWDSTTLHF
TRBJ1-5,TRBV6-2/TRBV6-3,CASRTGGKGQPQHF